This T cell receptor beta chain is from a study of T-cell reconstitution after alpha-beta-depleted transplantation in children. Overall study findings and caveats: By one year post-transplant, T-cell counts and diversity largely arose from T cells that were newly produced. It was reported that alpha-beta T cells came from several hundred expanded graft clones (about two months after transplant). The high TCRbeta diversity at day 60 in some patients came from surviving recipient T cells and thymic progenitors.

This clonotype was counted a few times. Its antigen remains unknown. For TCRbeta, the library was prepared with unique molecular identifiers. TCRdb re-called the PCR reads through MiXCR, storing one row per CDR3 protein. The sample carries 670,000 or so distinct CDR3 sequences, around 14% recorded once. Trimming removed 0 bases from V and 3 bases from J, with 4 bases in between. This CDR3 has 13 residues. CDR1 SGHRS and CDR2 YFSETQ come from the germline V gene. Sequencing used PBMCs, obtained before TCRalphabeta/CD19-depleted stem cell transplant. The receptor was derived from a girl aged 2-10 years with congenital amegakaryocytic thrombocytopenia, due to receive a stem cell transplant. The chain links TRBV5-1 to TRBJ1-3, with no clear D. The CDR3 region has the DNA TGCGCCAGCAGCTTGGAATATGGAAACACCATATATTTT. This encodes CASSLEYGNTIYF. The full variable domain, its missing parts supplied by reference TRBV5-1 and TRBJ1-3, is KAGVTQTPRYLIKTRGQQVTLSCSPISGHRSVSWYQQTPGQGLQFLFEYFSETQRNKGNFPGRFSGRQFSNSRSEMNVSTLELGDSALYLCASSLEYGNTIYFGEGSWLTVV.